The 17 T cell receptor beta chains reported below all come from one sample, sequenced in a study of beta chain features in type 1 diabetes. Their antigen targets remain unknown. The investigators reverse transcribed all of the isolated RNA, so they sequenced expressed TCRB transcripts. TCRdb's copy holds only in-frame clones and misses some; the assay was immunoSEQ multiplex PCR. The table records 50,000 or so clones, around 45% of them present only once. General observations from the study: A moderate, significant TCRB CDR3 shortening appeared in type 1 diabetes across four CD4+ subsets.

Sequencing was carried out using Tregs from blood. The receptors were sampled from a man aged 25 to 40 with type 1 diabetes.

The CDR3 DNA is TGTGCCAGCAGCAAAACGTCGACCGACAACGAGCAGTACTTC. Its translation is CASSKTSTDNEQYF. The rearrangement links TRBV5-5 to TRBJ2-7; D is ambiguous. The CDR3 sequence is 14 residues long. CDR1 and CDR2 from the germline V gene are SGHKS and YYEKEE (reference sequence). V was clipped by 4 bases and J by 5 bases, with 16 bases between them.

This clone was counted only a few times. Other DNA sequences in the sample encode the same CDR3. The genes are TRBV18 and TRBJ2-5, with 9 nucleotides matching TRBD1. Germline-derived CDR1 and CDR2 are KGHSH and LQKENI. V lost 3 bases to trimming and J lost 4 bases; unmatched junction nucleotides: 3. The CDR3 covers 14 residues. The CDR3 is CASSPDRGGETQYF. CDR3 DNA: TGTGCCAGCTCACCGGACAGGGGAGGAGAGACCCAGTACTTC. Complete variable domain (other parts from reference TRBV18 and TRBJ2-5): NAGVMQNPRHLVRRRGQEARLRCSPMKGHSHVYWYRQLPEEGLKFMVYLQKENIIDESGMPKERFSAEFPKEGPSILRIQQVVRGDSAAYFCASSPDRGGETQYFGPGTRLLVL.

V usage is TRBV28 and J usage is TRBJ2-1, with 7 bases lining up with TRBD2. Per the germline V gene, CDR1 is MDHEN and CDR2 is SYDVKM. Trimming at V came to 8 bases and at J to 1 base, leaving 5 bases not matched to a gene. This CDR3 has 14 amino acids. The CDR3 DNA reads TGTGCCAGCGGGGCTAGCGGTTCCTACAATGAGCAGTTCTTC. Translating it yields CASGASGSYNEQFF.

Only a few counts were recorded for this clone. The rearrangement links TRBV5-5 to TRBJ2-1; no definite D call. CDR3 length: 13 amino acids. Germline CDR1 SGHKS, CDR2 YYEKEE (reference sequence). Trimming cost V 0 bases and J 2 bases, with 3 bases left between them. CDR3 sequence: CASSLGPYNEQFF. CDR3 coding DNA: TGTGCCAGCAGCTTGGGGCCCTACAATGAGCAGTTCTTC.

The chain combines TRBV7-7 with TRBJ2-3, with D tentatively TRBD2 (6 bases). Germline values: CDR1 SSHAT, CDR2 FNYEAQ (reference sequence). CDR3 length: 13 amino acids. The V end was cut by 2 bases, the J end by 5 bases, with 8 bases between. CDR3 nucleotides: TGTGCCAGCAGCTTAATGGGAGGAGATACGCAGTATTTT. It specifies CASSLMGGDTQYF. Together with reference TRBV7-7 and TRBJ2-3, the CDR3 gives the full variable domain: GAGVSQSPRYKVTKRGQDVTLRCDPISSHATLYWYQQALGQGPEFLTYFNYEAQPDKSGLPSDRFSAERPEGSISTLTIQRTEQRDSAMYRCASSLMGGDTQYFGPGTRLTVL.

This clone was seen a handful of times. The genes are TRBV11-2 and TRBJ2-3, with D possibly matching TRBD2 (6 bases). Germline CDR1 reads SGHAT; CDR2 reads FQNNGV. V was clipped by 4 bases and J by 5 bases, with 10 bases between them. The CDR3 consists of 13 residues. As DNA, the CDR3 is TGTGCCAGCAGCTCTAGCGTGAAAGATACGCAGTATTTT. This translates into CASSSSVKDTQYF. The full variable domain, rest sourced from reference TRBV11-2 and TRBJ2-3, is EAGVAQSPRYKIIEKRQSVAFWCNPISGHATLYWYQQILGQGPKLLIQFQNNGVVDDSQLPKDRFSAERLKGVDSTLKIQPAKLEDSAVYLCASSSSVKDTQYFGPGTRLTVL.

The rearrangement joins TRBV10-3 to TRBJ1-2; 7 bases line up with TRBD1. CDR1 and CDR2 (germline): ENHRY, SYGVKD. The V gene end was trimmed by 9 bases and the J gene end by 2 bases; junction bases not matched to a gene: 6. The CDR3 has 13 residues. As DNA, the CDR3 is TGTGCCATGGGGGCGGGACAGAACTATGGCTACACCTTC. Its protein is CAMGAGQNYGYTF.

In its sample, this clone was seen a few times. The chain employs TRBV30 and TRBJ2-5; TRBD1 is a possible D gene (5 bases). Gene TRBJ2-7 matches the end of the DNA better, so the J call may be wrong. The germline V gene encodes CDR1 GTSNPN and CDR2 SVGIG (reference sequence). This CDR3 comprises 13 residues. The CDR3 reads CAWTRTRNYEQYF. For the CDR3, the DNA is TGTGCCTGGACCCGGACACGAAACTACGAGCAGTACTTC.

The V call is TRBV7-2, the J call TRBJ2-3, with D maybe TRBD2 (6 bases). Trimming removed 1 base from V and 0 bases from J, with 14 bases in between. Germline values: CDR1 SGHTA, CDR2 FQGNSA. The CDR3 is made up of 17 amino acids. The CDR3 sequence is CASSLENRRVSTDTQYF. CDR3 sequence (DNA): TGTGCCAGCAGCTTAGAGAATCGGAGGGTCAGCACAGATACGCAGTATTTT.

Comment on this clone: One junction end disagrees with the germline gene, perhaps due to a read error. V gene TRBV30 combines with J gene TRBJ1-4; no clear D. This CDR3 is 13 amino acids long. From germline, CDR1 is GTSNPN and CDR2 SVGIG (reference sequence). The CDR3 DNA sequence: TGTGCCAGGAGTGTAGCGAGTAATGAAAAACTGTTTTTT. Protein product: CARSVASNEKLFF.

This chain uses TRBV5-1 with TRBJ1-6; no reliable D call. V lost 1 base to trimming and J lost 9 bases, with 11 bases between them. CDR3 length: 14 residues. Germline V lookup: CDR1 SGHRS, CDR2 YFSETQ. CDR3: CASSLQTESSPLHF. The DNA of the CDR3 is TGCGCCAGCAGCTTGCAAACAGAGTCTTCACCCCTCCACTTT.

The rearrangement joins TRBV4-2 to TRBJ1-6, with TRBD1 as a possible D gene (6 bases). This CDR3 has 17 amino acids. Germline lookup yields CDR1 LGHNA and CDR2 YNFKEQ. V gave up 0 bases and J gave up 7 bases, with 16 bases separating them. The CDR3 DNA reads as TGTGCCAGCAGCCAAGAACCCCAGGGGAGTGGGAATTCACCCCTCCACTTT. Translating gives CASSQEPQGSGNSPLHF.

The gene calls are TRBV2 and TRBJ1-3; D not certain. This CDR3 spans 16 amino acids. V was trimmed by 3 bases and J by 0 bases, leaving 12 bases between them. Per the germline V gene, CDR1 is SNHLY and CDR2 is FYNNEI. In DNA, the CDR3 is TGTGCCAGCAGTGATCAGACTCCCGGCTCTGGAAACACCATATATTTT. This gives the protein CASSDQTPGSGNTIYF.

There are a few counts of this clone. The genes are TRBV29-1 and TRBJ2-7, with TRBD2 as a possible D gene (6 bases). CDR3 length equals 13 residues. V lost 5 bases and J lost 2, with 13 bases in between. CDR1 is SQVTM, CDR2 ANQGSEA, per germline. CDR3 loop: CSVFSGETYEQYF. The CDR3 DNA follows: TGCAGCGTTTTTAGCGGAGAAACCTACGAGCAGTACTTC.

The CDR3, as DNA: TGTGCCATCAGTGAGGGACCGGGGGACGAGCAGTACTTC. It yields the protein CAISEGPGDEQYF. The chain recombines TRBV10-3 with TRBJ2-7, with D maybe TRBD2 (6 bases). This CDR3 has 13 residues. Germline V gene sequence: CDR1 ENHRY, CDR2 SYGVKD. The germline V and J ends were trimmed by 2 bases and 5 bases, with 10 bases remaining between them.

This clone was seen more than once but under ten times. The V gene is TRBV18, the J gene TRBJ2-7, with D possibly being TRBD1 (6 bases). Germline V gives CDR1 KGHSH, CDR2 LQKENI. V was shortened by 0 bases and J by 3 bases, with 12 bases between the two germline ends. The CDR3 contains 15 residues. For the CDR3, the DNA is TGTGCCAGCTCACCACCCTACAGGGTGGACTACGAGCAGTACTTC. It specifies CASSPPYRVDYEQYF.

This clone showed up just a few times. The chain carries TRBV5-5 and TRBJ2-5; D gene ambiguous. The CDR3 loop spans 13 amino acids. Germline V lookup: CDR1 SGHKS, CDR2 YYEKEE (reference sequence). With 0 bases removed from V and 6 bases from J, the gap between germline ends came to 9 bases. The DNA for the CDR3 is TGTGCCAGCAGCTTGGGACTGTTGCAGACCCAGTACTTC. Its translation is CASSLGLLQTQYF.